This TCR beta chain comes out of a study of blood T cell repertoires in COVID-19. Study-wide context: From T cells, B-cell-depleted T cells, or PBMCs came the material, which was cDNA or gDNA.

Recovered status applied to Cohort 3 donors who had two consecutive negative PCRs. It also applied to those with clearance or with symptom resolution. The germline V gene encodes CDR1 MNHEY and CDR2 SMNVEV (reference sequence). This CDR3 contains 14 residues. The V and J ends lost 5 bases and 7 bases, in that order; junction bases with no gene match: 6. TCRdb's copy holds only in-frame clones and misses some; the assay was immunoSEQ multiplex PCR. The sample records about 480,000 clones, more than 75% being singletons. This receptor was identified in a woman in her thirties or forties who had recovered from COVID-19. The chain recombines TRBV27 with TRBJ1-2, with 11 bases fitting TRBD1. Sequenced material: PBMCs or T cells enriched from blood (not recorded which). The CDR3, as DNA: TGTGCCAGCAGTCCCGGACAGGGGGCTTCTGGCTACACCTTC. It codes for CASSPGQGASGYTF.